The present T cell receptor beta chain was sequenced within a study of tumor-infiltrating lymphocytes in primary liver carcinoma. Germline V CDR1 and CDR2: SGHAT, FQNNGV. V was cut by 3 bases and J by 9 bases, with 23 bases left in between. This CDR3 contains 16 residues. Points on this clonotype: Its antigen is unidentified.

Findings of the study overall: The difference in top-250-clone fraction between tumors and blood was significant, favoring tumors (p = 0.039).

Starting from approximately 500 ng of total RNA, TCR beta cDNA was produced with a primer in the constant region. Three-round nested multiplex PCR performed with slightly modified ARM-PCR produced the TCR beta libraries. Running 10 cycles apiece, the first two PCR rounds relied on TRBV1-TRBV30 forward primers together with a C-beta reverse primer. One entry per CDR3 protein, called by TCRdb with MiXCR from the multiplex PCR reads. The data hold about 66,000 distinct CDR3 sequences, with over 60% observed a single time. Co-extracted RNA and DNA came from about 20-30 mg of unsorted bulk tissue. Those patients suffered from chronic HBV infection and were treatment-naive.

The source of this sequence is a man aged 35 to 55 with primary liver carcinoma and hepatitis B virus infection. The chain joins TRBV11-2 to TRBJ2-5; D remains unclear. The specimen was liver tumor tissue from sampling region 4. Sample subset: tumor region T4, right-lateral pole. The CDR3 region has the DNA TGTGCCAGCAGCTTGGTCCCGGGCCGCCTGCAGGAGTCCCAGTACTTC. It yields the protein CASSLVPGRLQESQYF.